The rows below give T cell receptor beta chains drawn from one sample of a study of shared clonotypes between healthy human individuals. Clones were sequenced by immunoSEQ multiplex PCR, and TCRdb holds only the in-frame ones, with some missing. Among over 1.5 million clones, around 98% were seen once, and the ten largest hold 0.45%. The sequenced sample consisted of naive CD4+ T cells sorted from blood. These receptors were taken from a man aged 25-40 years in good health. CDR3s include the opening cysteine and the closing phenylalanine or tryptophan. A D gene is named only where the DNA matches it firmly.

j_gene: TRBJ2-5; d_gene: NA; v_gene: TRBV7-6; CDR3nt: TGTGCCAGCAGCCCCGCACCCTTGAGTACGGAGACCCAGTACTTC; CDR3aa: CASSPAPLSTETQYF
j_gene: TRBJ2-7; d_gene: NA; v_gene: TRBV5-8; CDR3nt: TGTGCCAGCAGCTTGGTAGGTACTTCGCTGTACTTC; CDR3aa: CASSLVGTSLYF
j_gene: TRBJ2-7; d_gene: TRBD2; v_gene: TRBV5-4; CDR3nt: TGTGCCAGCAGCCCCGGCGGGGGGCTAGTCTCCTACGAGCAGTACTTC; CDR3aa: CASSPGGGLVSYEQYF
j_gene: TRBJ2-6; d_gene: NA; v_gene: TRBV5-4; CDR3nt: TGTGCCAGCTCCCAGGGGGACTCCTCTGCGCTGACTTTC; CDR3aa: CASSQGDSSALTF
j_gene: TRBJ2-3; d_gene: TRBD1; v_gene: TRBV19; CDR3nt: TGTGCCAGTAGTGTGGACAGGGTCGGCACAGATACGCAGTATTTT; CDR3aa: CASSVDRVGTDTQYF
j_gene: TRBJ2-7; d_gene: NA; v_gene: TRBV4-1; CDR3nt: TGCGCCAGCAGCCGAGACCTGGCAAGTCATTCCTACGAGCAGTACTTC; CDR3aa: CASSRDLASHSYEQYF
j_gene: TRBJ1-5; d_gene: NA; v_gene: TRBV19; CDR3nt: TGTGCCAGTAGGCTCATGAATCACGAGCAGCCCCAGCATTTT; CDR3aa: CASRLMNHEQPQHF
j_gene: TRBJ2-7; d_gene: NA; v_gene: TRBV7-3; CDR3nt: TGTGCCAGCAGCTTATTTTCAGGCTACGAGCAGTACTTC; CDR3aa: CASSLFSGYEQYF
j_gene: TRBJ2-7; d_gene: NA; v_gene: TRBV2; CDR3nt: TGTGCCAGCATCAGGAGTCCTAGAGAGCAGTACTTC; CDR3aa: CASIRSPREQYF
j_gene: TRBJ2-1; d_gene: TRBD2; v_gene: TRBV7-8; CDR3nt: TGTGCCAGCAGCTTAGTAGCGGGGCGGGGTTACAATGAGCAGTTCTTC; CDR3aa: CASSLVAGRGYNEQFF
j_gene: TRBJ1-5; d_gene: TRBD1; v_gene: TRBV13; CDR3nt: TGTGCCAGCAGCCTGTACCGGACAGGTGATAGCAATCAGCCCCAGCATTTT; CDR3aa: CASSLYRTGDSNQPQHF
j_gene: TRBJ2-3; d_gene: TRBD1; v_gene: TRBV7-9; CDR3nt: TGTGCCAGCAGCCATCCGACAGGGATCACAGATACGCAGTATTTT; CDR3aa: CASSHPTGITDTQYF
j_gene: TRBJ1-1; d_gene: NA; v_gene: TRBV2; CDR3nt: TGTGCCAGCAGTACCCGACAGCTGAACACTGAAGCTTTCTTT; CDR3aa: CASSTRQLNTEAFF
j_gene: TRBJ2-7; d_gene: NA; v_gene: TRBV9; CDR3nt: TGTGCCAGCAGCGTAGCCCCGCCCCACGAGCAGTACTTC; CDR3aa: CASSVAPPHEQYF
j_gene: TRBJ2-3; d_gene: NA; v_gene: TRBV7-2; CDR3nt: TGTGCCAGCAGCTTAGACTACACAGATACGCAGTATTTT; CDR3aa: CASSLDYTDTQYF
j_gene: TRBJ2-1; d_gene: NA; v_gene: TRBV20-1; CDR3nt: TGCAGTGCGGGGCCGTATGAGCAGTTCTTC; CDR3aa: CSAGPYEQFF